What follows are 4 T cell receptor beta chains derived from one specimen sequenced in a study of T cells in Graves' hyperthyroidism and ophthalmopathy. The source material, RNA transcripts, was used to amplify TCR beta CDR3 regions. First-round RT-PCR targeting the TCR CDR3 was performed with the HTBI primer set. TCRdb independently ran MiXCR on the multiplex PCR reads; one entry per CDR3 protein. Counted here are more than 75,000 distinct CDR3 sequences, over 50% occurring once; the ten biggest clones make up around 27%. Sequencing used blood. The origin of the receptors is a woman between 40 and 50 years old with Graves' hyperthyroidism.

For this clonotype: This clone may be a read error of a much larger clone one base away. The rearrangement links TRBV10-3 to TRBJ2-7; 7 bases line up with TRBD2. This CDR3 comprises 13 residues. The germline CDR1 and CDR2 sequences are ENHRY and SYGVKD. With 5 bases clipped from V and 4 bases from J, the junction kept 5 bases outside the gene matches. The CDR3, as DNA: TGTGCCATCAGTTTGGGGGGGGGGTACGAGCAGTACTTC. Amino acids: CAISLGGGYEQYF.

This clonotype occurred many times. The chain is built from TRBV7-2 and TRBJ2-7, with 9 bases lining up with TRBD2. V was pared by 3 bases and J by 2 bases, with 2 bases of the junction left unmatched. The CDR3 loop spans 14 amino acids. Per the germline V gene, CDR1 is SGHTA and CDR2 is FQGNSA. The CDR3 here is CASSFSSGTYEQYF. CDR3 sequence (DNA): TGTGCCAGCAGCTTCTCTAGCGGGACCTACGAGCAGTACTTC. The full variable domain, its missing parts supplied by reference TRBV7-2 and TRBJ2-7, is GAGVSQSPSNKVTEKGKDVELRCDPISGHTALYWYRQSLGQGLEFLIYFQGNSAPDKSGLPSDRFSAERTGGSVSTLTIQRTQQEDSAVYLCASSFSSGTYEQYFGPGTRLTVT.

This clonotype was seen at least ten times. The CDR3 DNA sequence: TGCGCCAGCAGCCAAGAAGTAATAACTGAAGCTTTCTTT. Its protein is CASSQEVITEAFF. The chain links TRBV4-1 to TRBJ1-1; D unclear. The germline V and J ends were trimmed by 0 bases and 5 bases, with 7 bases remaining between them. The CDR3 covers 13 residues. Per the germline V gene, CDR1 is MGHRA and CDR2 is YSYEKL.

V gene TRBV5-1 combines with J gene TRBJ2-3, with D perhaps TRBD2 (6 bases). V was trimmed by 3 bases and J by 3 bases, leaving 11 bases between them. This CDR3 region has 14 residues. Germline CDR1 SGHRS, CDR2 YFSETQ. The CDR3 nucleotides are TGCGCCAGCAGCTGGGGACTGGGGACAGATACGCAGTATTTT. Translated, it gives CASSWGLGTDTQYF.